These 2 T cell receptor beta chains share one sample of origin, sequenced in a study of cytomegalovirus exposure and HLA in healthy donors. The primer mix had 60 Vbeta and 13 Jbeta primers. TCRdb's table, derived via immunoSEQ multiplex PCR, lists solely in-frame clones and lacks some. Of more than 95,000 clones in the sample, about 15% were seen once. Sequencing input: PBMCs. These receptor sequences come from a female donor in good health and CMV-seropositive.

This clone was seen a few times. V gene TRBV5-6 combines with J gene TRBJ2-2, with a possible D match to TRBD2 (5 bases). CDR3 size: 16 residues. The germline CDR1 and CDR2 sequences are SGHDT and YYEEEE. Trimming stripped 3 bases from V and 0 bases from J, with 12 bases between. The CDR3 nucleotides are TGTGCCAGCAGCTCAGGCGGGCAGACGAACACCGGGGAGCTGTTTTTT. Translating gives CASSSGGQTNTGELFF.

J is TRBJ1-1 and V is TRBV25-1, with 7 bases matching TRBD1. This CDR3 is built from 15 residues. CDR1 and CDR2 from the germline V gene are MGHDK and SYGVNS. The J segment lost 3 bases and the V segment lost 2 bases, leaving 6 bases of the junction unmatched. Here the CDR3 DNA reads TGTGCCAGCAGTGAAATGGCAGGGGGAGACACTGAAGCTTTCTTT. It translates to CASSEMAGGDTEAFF. Complete variable domain (other parts from reference TRBV25-1 and TRBJ1-1): EADIYQTPRYLVIGTGKKITLECSQTMGHDKMYWYQQDPGMELHLIHYSYGVNSTEKGDLSSESTVSRIRTEHFPLTLESARPSHTSQYLCASSEMAGGDTEAFFGQGTRLTVV.